The source of this T cell receptor (beta chain) is a study of CD8+ T cells in alopecia areata. A panel of CD4, CD8alpha, NKG2D, NKG2ACE and other markers served to sort pooled cutaneous lymph node cells. There are a few counts of this clone. Gene names refer to mouse genes. The read is 4 residues too short to cover the CDR3 end, so that end is filled in from the germline J gene. Other DNA variants within this sample encode the same CDR3. The CDR3 runs to 14 residues. The germline V gene encodes CDR1 NNHNN and CDR2 SYGAGS (reference sequence). V was cut by 2 bases and J by 0 bases, with 7 bases left in between. Isolated RNA was reverse transcribed into cDNA used as the sequencing template. Assay: immunoSEQ multiplex PCR; the TCRdb copy retains only in-frame clones and omits some. The sample presents 200,000 to 300,000 clones, none singletons.

The sample consisted of CD4+ T cells sorted from a lymph node. V is TRBV13-2 and J is TRBJ2-3; maybe TRBD1 (6 bases). The receptor was derived from a C3H/HeJ mouse with alopecia areata. Strain haplotype at MHC: H2-k. CDR3: CASGEQGSAETLYF. The CDR3 DNA, read in part, is TGTGCCAGCGGTGAGCAGGGGAGTGCAGAA.